This TCR beta chain appears in the sequencing data of a study of response to subunit inactivated influenza vaccine. To note about this clonotype: The antigen is not known.

TCRdb re-called the RT-PCR reads through MiXCR, storing one row per CDR3 protein. The sample consists of 650,000 to 800,000 distinct CDR3 sequences, approximately 15% of them appearing once. Study results and caveats: Few new T cells, the authors suggested, are recruited by each seasonal influenza vaccination.

The source is a man aged 50 to 60 who received an inactivated influenza vaccine. The material was PBMCs from blood, obtained 14 to 15 days before vaccination.

The chain's CDR3 is CSAKTSGRGLETQYF. CDR3 DNA sequence: TGCAGTGCTAAGACTAGCGGGAGGGGTTTGGAGACCCAGTACTTC. The gene calls are TRBV20-1 and TRBJ2-5, with 14 bases that match TRBD2. Germline V gene data show CDR1 as DFQATT and CDR2 as SNEGSKA (reference sequence). V shed 4 bases, J shed 5 bases, and the junction held 6 bases outside the gene matches. CDR3 length: 15 amino acids.